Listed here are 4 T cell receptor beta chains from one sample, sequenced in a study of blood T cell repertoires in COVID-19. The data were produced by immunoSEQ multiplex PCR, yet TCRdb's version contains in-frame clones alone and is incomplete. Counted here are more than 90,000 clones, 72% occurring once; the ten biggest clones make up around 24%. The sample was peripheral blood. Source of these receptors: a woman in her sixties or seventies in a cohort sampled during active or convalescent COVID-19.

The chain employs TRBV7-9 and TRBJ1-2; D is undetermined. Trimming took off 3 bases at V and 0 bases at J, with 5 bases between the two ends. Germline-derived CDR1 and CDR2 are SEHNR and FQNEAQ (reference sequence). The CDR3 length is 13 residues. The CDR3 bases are TGTGCCAGCAGCTTTGAGGCTAACTATGGCTACACCTTC. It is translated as CASSFEANYGYTF.

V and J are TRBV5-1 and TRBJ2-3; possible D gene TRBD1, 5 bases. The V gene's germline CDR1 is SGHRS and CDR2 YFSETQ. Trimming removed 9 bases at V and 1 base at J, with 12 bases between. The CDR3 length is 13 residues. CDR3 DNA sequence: TGCGCCACTAGGCAGGGTGGCACAGATACGCAGTATTTT. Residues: CATRQGGTDTQYF.

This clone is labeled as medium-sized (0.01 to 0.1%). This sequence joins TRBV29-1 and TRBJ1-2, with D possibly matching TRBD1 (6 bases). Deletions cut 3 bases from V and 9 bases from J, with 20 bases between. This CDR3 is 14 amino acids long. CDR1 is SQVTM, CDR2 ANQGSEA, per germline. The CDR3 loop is CSVEGPGGWKSYTF. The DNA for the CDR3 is TGCAGCGTTGAGGGTCCTGGGGGCTGGAAGAGCTACACCTTC.

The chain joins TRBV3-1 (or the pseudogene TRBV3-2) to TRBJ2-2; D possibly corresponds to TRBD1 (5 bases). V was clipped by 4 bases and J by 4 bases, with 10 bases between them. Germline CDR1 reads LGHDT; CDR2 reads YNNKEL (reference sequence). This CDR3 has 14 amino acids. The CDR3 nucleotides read TGTGCCAGCAGCCTCTCTAGGGGCACCGGGGAGCTGTTTTTT. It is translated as CASSLSRGTGELFF.